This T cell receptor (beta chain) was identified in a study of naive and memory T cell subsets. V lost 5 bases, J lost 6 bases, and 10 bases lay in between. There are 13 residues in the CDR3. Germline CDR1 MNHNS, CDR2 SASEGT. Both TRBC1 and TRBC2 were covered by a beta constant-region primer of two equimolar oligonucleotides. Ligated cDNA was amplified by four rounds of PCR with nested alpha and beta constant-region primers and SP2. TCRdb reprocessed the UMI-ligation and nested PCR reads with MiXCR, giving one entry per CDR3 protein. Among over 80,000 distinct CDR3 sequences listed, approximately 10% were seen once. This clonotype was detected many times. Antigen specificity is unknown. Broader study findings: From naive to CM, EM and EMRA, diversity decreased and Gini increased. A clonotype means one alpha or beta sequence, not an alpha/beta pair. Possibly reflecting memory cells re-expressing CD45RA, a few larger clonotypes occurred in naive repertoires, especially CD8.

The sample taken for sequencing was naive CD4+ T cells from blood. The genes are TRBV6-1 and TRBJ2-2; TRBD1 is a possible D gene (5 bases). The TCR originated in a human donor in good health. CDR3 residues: CASSQGLAGELFF. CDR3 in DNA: TGTGCCAGCAGTCAGGGTTTAGCCGGGGAGCTGTTTTTT.